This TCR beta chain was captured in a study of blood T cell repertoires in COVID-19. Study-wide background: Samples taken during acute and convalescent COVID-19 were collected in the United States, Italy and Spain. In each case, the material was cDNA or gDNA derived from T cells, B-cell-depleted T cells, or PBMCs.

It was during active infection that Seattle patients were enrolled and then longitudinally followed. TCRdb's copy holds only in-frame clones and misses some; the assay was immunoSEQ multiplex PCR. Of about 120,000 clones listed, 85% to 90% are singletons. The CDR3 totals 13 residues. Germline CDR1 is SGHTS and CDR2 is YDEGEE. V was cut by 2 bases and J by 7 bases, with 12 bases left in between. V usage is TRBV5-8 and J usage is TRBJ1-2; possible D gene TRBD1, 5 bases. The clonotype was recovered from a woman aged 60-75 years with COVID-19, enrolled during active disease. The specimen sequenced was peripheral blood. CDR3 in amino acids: CASSLSRRGGYTF. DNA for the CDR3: TGTGCCAGCAGCTTATCCAGGAGGGGTGGCTACACCTTC.